These T cell receptor beta chains were read from a single sample in a study of blood T cells in healthy people across ages. TCRdb reprocessed the 5' RACE reads via MiXCR and lists one record per CDR3 protein. The table lists 730,000 or so distinct CDR3 sequences, around 41% of them singletons. The sequenced sample consisted of blood. Receptors were obtained from a man at least 80 years old in good health. Both conserved end residues are part of each CDR3. The size entry is marked missing in some rows and otherwise reads once, few, many or a size class.

clone_size cdr3_length v_call cdr3_aa
many 15 TRBV20-1 CSARDWSKGVETQYF
. 14 TRBV12-3/TRBV12-4 CASSSDSVNQPQHF
. 14 TRBV6-5 CASSYELADYEQYF
. 17 TRBV4-3 CASSQAGAGVSYNEQFF
few 15 TRBV20-1 CSATPSTSHGYEQYF
. 14 TRBV5-1 CASSSTTSTDTQYF
few 17 TRBV27 CASSLSGTGYLGREQYF
. 14 TRBV12-3/TRBV12-4 CATADWGGVEKLFF
few 15 TRBV7-8 CASSLRRGIQETQYF
. 13 TRBV7-2 CANSLQPSYEQYF
. 12 TRBV11-2 CAGSLRLETQYF
. 14 TRBV7-2 CASSAIITPATQYF
. 16 TRBV5-6 CASRPQPGQGPDTQYF
. 17 TRBV20-1 CSASSLGTGDSNTEAFF
few 16 TRBV7-2 CASSLQRGSITGELFF
. 16 TRBV4-1 CASSQMTGYSNQPQHF
. 12 TRBV7-2 CASSFPPMKQFF
once 15 TRBV6-5 CASSYSRTGGQGYTF
. 18 TRBV7-9 CASSLVSGDLTRTDTQYF
. 16 TRBV14 CASSQDPASSPYEQYF
. 15 TRBV7-2 CASSLSKRGQETQYF
. 16 TRBV5-1 CASSRTGTGGYNEQFF
. 16 TRBV7-9 CASSLRVTSGGETQYF
. 16 TRBV21-1 CASSNLRGQRNYEQYF
few 15 TRBV20-1 CSARDGGQVVGEQYF
once 16 TRBV28 CASSTQVGLDLYEQYF
many 18 TRBV11-2 CASSLSKRAYLTHNEQFF
few 21 TRBV11-3 CASSLDGQAKRQVGSYNEQFF
. 17 TRBV5-1 CASSLVPVGSSYNEQFF
. 14 TRBV7-9 CASILDPNTGELFF
. 16 TRBV5-1 CASSLVVGLAGREQYF
few 11 TRBV20-1 CSAGQADTQYF
once 14 TRBV4-2 CASAQREWADTQYF
few 14 TRBV7-9 CASSSQRKNTEAFF
. 16 TRBV15 CATSREGTSGGYEQYF
. 14 TRBV3-1 CASSQRDYIYEQYF
. 15 TRBV4-3 CASSQGQGLGAGYTF
. 12 TRBV18 CASSPRRETQYF
. 14 TRBV20-1 CSASLQRNSNEQYF
. 14 TRBV29-1 CSVVRGRIEETQYF
once 16 TRBV5-1 CASTPTSGGWTGELFF
. 15 TRBV3-1 CASSQQHSGRETQYF
once 14 TRBV20-1 CSARPGTVGGGYTF
few 13 TRBV20-1 CSAAESGANVLTF